Shown below are 9 T cell receptor beta chains from a single sample sequenced in a study of blood T cell repertoires in COVID-19. Profiling relied on immunoSEQ multiplex PCR, and the TCRdb table lists in-frame clones only, not all of them. The table records about 96,000 clones, about 81% of them present only once. The specimen sequenced was peripheral blood. Receptors were obtained from a woman aged 60-75 years with acute or convalescent COVID-19.

J is TRBJ1-4 and V is TRBV19; TRBD1 agrees at 7 bases. Unmatched junction bases numbered 11, after V lost 5 bases and J lost 8 bases. CDR3 length: 15 residues. Germline V lookup: CDR1 LNHDA, CDR2 SQIVND (reference sequence). The CDR3 sequence: CASSPLRQGSEKLFF. The CDR3 nucleotides read TGTGCCAGTAGTCCACTAAGACAGGGATCCGAAAAACTGTTTTTT.

The rearrangement uses TRBV2 and TRBJ2-3, with TRBD2 matching over 12 bases. Looked up from germline, CDR1 is SNHLY and CDR2 is FYNNEI. The V and J ends lost 4 bases and 4 bases, in that order; junction bases with no gene match: 3. CDR3 length: 15 residues. The CDR3: CASSGLAGGSDTQYF. CDR3 nucleotides: TGTGCCAGCAGTGGTCTAGCGGGGGGGTCAGATACGCAGTATTTT.

V and J are TRBV28 and TRBJ1-2; D unresolved. CDR1 is MDHEN, CDR2 SYDVKM, per germline. Deletions cut 6 bases from V and 4 bases from J, with 18 bases between. The CDR3 has 15 residues. CDR3 in DNA: TGTGCCAGCAGCCAGCAAAGCCGGGGAGGCTATGGCTACACCTTC. Translating it yields CASSQQSRGGYGYTF.

This clone was observed a single time. The gene calls are TRBV5-1 and TRBJ1-5; maybe TRBD1 (5 bases). The germline gives CDR1 SGHRS, CDR2 YFSETQ. V lost 4 bases and J lost 7, with 12 bases in between. There are 13 residues in the CDR3. The DNA for the CDR3 is TGCGCCAGCAGCGTCAGGGCTGGCCAGCCCCAGCATTTT. Translated, it gives CASSVRAGQPQHF. Variable domain in full (rest from reference TRBV5-1 and TRBJ1-5): KAGVTQTPRYLIKTRGQQVTLSCSPISGHRSVSWYQQTPGQGLQFLFEYFSETQRNKGNFPGRFSGRQFSNSRSEMNVSTLELGDSALYLCASSVRAGQPQHFGDGTRLSIL.

V is TRBV5-4 and J is TRBJ2-1; 7 bases agree with TRBD1. Germline V CDR1 and CDR2: SGHNT, YYREEE (reference sequence). CDR3 size: 13 residues. Unmatched junction bases numbered 5, after V lost 2 bases and J lost 9 bases. CDR3 sequence (DNA): TGTGCCAGCAGCTTATCGGGACAGCCTGAGCAGTTCTTC. Protein: CASSLSGQPEQFF.

The CDR3 coding sequence is TGTGCCAGCAGCATAGGGACAGCCACAATCGGGGAGCTGTTTTTT. Translation: CASSIGTATIGELFF. This rearrangement joins TRBV6-2 or TRBV6-3 to TRBJ2-2; 7 bases agree with TRBD1. Unmatched junction bases numbered 11, after V lost 6 bases and J lost 7 bases. From germline, CDR1 is MNHEY and CDR2 SVGEGT. The CDR3 spans 15 residues.

In its sample, this clone was seen a few times. The chain uses TRBV20-1 and TRBJ1-5; no definite D call. The V end was cut by 3 bases, the J end by 4 bases, with 10 bases between. The CDR3 loop spans 13 amino acids. Germline CDR1 reads DFQATT; CDR2 reads SNEGSKA (reference sequence). The CDR3 region is CSASSGLNQPQHF. The CDR3 region has the DNA TGCAGTGCTAGTAGCGGACTAAATCAGCCCCAGCATTTT.

The V call is TRBV28, the J call TRBJ2-6; D call uncertain. CDR3 length equals 15 residues. The V gene's germline CDR1 is MDHEN and CDR2 SYDVKM. The ends were cut back, 5 bases at V and 2 bases at J, with 10 bases in the middle. DNA of the CDR3: TGTGCCAGCAGTCCCCAGACTCCTGGGGCCAACGTCCTGACTTTC. Protein: CASSPQTPGANVLTF.

The chain uses TRBV28 and TRBJ1-2; TRBD1 agrees at 10 bases. Germline loops: CDR1 MDHEN, CDR2 SYDVKM. CDR3 length: 15 amino acids. Losses at the gene ends were 6 bases for V and 4 bases for J; bases not matched to a gene: 8. DNA for the CDR3: TGTGCCAGCAGACCTCCCGGGACAGGGGTCTATGGCTACACCTTC. It specifies CASRPPGTGVYGYTF.